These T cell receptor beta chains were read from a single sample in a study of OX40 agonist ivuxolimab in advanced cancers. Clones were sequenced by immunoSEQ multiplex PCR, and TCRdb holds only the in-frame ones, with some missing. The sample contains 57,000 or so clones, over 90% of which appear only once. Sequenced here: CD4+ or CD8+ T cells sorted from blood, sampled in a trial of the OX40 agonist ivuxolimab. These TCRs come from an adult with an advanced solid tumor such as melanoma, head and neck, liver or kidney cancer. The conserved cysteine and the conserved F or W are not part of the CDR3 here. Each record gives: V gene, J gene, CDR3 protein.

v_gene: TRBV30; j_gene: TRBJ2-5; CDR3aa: AWSMYGVRRLGETQY
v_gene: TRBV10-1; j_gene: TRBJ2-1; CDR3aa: ASSEEWAGGVLNEQF
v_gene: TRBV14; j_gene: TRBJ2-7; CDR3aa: ASSQEARWEQY
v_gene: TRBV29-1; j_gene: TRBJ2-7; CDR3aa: SGLAGGPLGEQY
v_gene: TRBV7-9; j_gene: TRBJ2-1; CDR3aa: ASRLSEARGQF
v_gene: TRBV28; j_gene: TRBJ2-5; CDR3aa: ASSPIAGGTQETQY
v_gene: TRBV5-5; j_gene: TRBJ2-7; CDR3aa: ASSGGHVYEQY
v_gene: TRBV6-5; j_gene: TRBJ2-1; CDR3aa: ASRGTGNNEQF
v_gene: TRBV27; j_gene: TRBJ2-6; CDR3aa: ASSLLGQDSGANVLT
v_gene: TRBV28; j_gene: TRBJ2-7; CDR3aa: ASSFGDPWDEQY
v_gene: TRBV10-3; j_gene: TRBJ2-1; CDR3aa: AIRGSGISNEQF
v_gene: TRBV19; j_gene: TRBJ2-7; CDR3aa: ASSPSSPGQEI
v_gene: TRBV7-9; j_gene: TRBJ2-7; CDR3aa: ASSSPLVREGLNEQY
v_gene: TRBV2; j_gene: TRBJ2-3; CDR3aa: ASSPEPAGVSDTQY
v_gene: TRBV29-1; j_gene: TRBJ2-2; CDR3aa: SVYGTSETTGELF
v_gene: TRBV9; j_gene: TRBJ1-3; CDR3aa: ASSDGTGGRLGTIY
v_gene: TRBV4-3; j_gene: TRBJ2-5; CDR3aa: ASSQGQGASETQY
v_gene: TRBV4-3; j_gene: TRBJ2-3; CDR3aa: ASSQFARVALDTQY
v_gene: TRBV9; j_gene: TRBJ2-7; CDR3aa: ASSVDGTGPYEQY
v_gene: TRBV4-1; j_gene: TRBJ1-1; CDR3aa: ASSQGQGAEAF
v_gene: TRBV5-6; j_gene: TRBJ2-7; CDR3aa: ASSSGTGEQY
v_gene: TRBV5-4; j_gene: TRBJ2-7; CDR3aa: ASSQNPYEQY
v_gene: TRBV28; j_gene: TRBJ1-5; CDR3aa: ASSWDRGRGNQPQH
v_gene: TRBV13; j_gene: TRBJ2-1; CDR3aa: ASSSPPGWGLNEQF
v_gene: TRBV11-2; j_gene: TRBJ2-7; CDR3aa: ASSLDPGLSSYEQY
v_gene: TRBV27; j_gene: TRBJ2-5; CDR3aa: ASKVLGGQETQY
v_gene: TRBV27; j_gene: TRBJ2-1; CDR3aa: ASSLSLDTYNEQF
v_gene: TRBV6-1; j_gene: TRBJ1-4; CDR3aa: ASSEEGGFPNEKLF
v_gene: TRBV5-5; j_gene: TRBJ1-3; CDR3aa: ASSPSPSPLTSSGNTIY
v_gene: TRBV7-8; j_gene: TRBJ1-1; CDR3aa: ASSARAGDGEAF
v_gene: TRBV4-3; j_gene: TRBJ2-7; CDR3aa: ASSQVPDRSYEQY
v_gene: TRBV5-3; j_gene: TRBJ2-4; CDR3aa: ARSFFLLAKNIQY
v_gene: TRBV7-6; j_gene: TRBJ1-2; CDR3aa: ASSRLDPRGNYGYT
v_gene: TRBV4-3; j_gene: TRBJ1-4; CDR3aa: ASSQDTRGQGNEKLF
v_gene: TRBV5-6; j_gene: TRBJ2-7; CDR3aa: ATERGGGISYEQY
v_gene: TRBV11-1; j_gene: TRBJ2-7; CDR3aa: ASSLFRDTRTYEQY
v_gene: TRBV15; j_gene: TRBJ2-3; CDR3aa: ATSSFTLGDTQY
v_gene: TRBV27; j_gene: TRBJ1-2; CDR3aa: ASSFGTGYGYT